Below, 32 T cell receptor beta chains from the same sample are listed, as sequenced in a study of blood T cell repertoires in COVID-19 (dated by TCRdb to the early 2020s). The library was built by means of the immunoSEQ multiplex PCR assay. In TCRdb, the immuneACCESS table is reduced to in-frame sequences with V and J assigned. These tables do not hold every clone; where another copy was compared, an unresolved V gene accounts for under half, and the others remain unexplained. In all, the sample holds hundreds of thousands of clones, and 70% to 90% of those were seen once. The ten most abundant clones make up roughly 1.3% of the sample. Sequencing was performed on peripheral blood. Every receptor here comes from a man between 65 and 80 years old with acute or convalescent COVID-19.

The chain recombines TRBV3-1 (or the pseudogene TRBV3-2) with TRBJ2-1; perhaps TRBD1 as D (6 bases). The germline gives CDR1 LGHDT, CDR2 YNNKEL (reference sequence). The ends were cut back, 0 bases at V and 2 bases at J, with 17 bases in the middle. This CDR3 has 18 amino acids. CDR3 bases: TGTGCCAGCAGCCAAGATCATGGGGGCTTACTAACCTACAATGAGCAGTTCTTC. It codes for CASSQDHGGLLTYNEQFF.

The genes are TRBV7-2 and TRBJ1-5; D is perhaps TRBD1 (5 bases). CDR1 SGHTA and CDR2 FQGNSA come from the germline V gene. Trimming took 5 bases from V and 0 from J, leaving 11 bases between them. The CDR3 spans 15 residues. CDR3 nucleotides: TGTGCCAGCAGCGGAAGACAGCTTAGCAATCAGCCCCAGCATTTT. It translates to CASSGRQLSNQPQHF.

As concerns this clone: Other nucleotide sequences in the sample specify the same CDR3. The chain employs TRBV7-3 and TRBJ1-1; possible D gene TRBD1, 5 bases. Trimming pared 0 bases from V and 3 bases from J, leaving 8 bases between. There are 14 residues in the CDR3. Germline lookup yields CDR1 SGHTA and CDR2 FQGTGA. As DNA, the CDR3 is TGTGCCAGCAGCTTAACTGGGGGGGACACTGAAGCTTTCTTT. Its translation: CASSLTGGDTEAFF. Full variable domain (missing parts from reference TRBV7-3 and TRBJ1-1): GAGVSQTPSNKVTEKGKYVELRCDPISGHTALYWYRQSLGQGPEFLIYFQGTGAADDSGLPNDRFFAVRPEGSVSTLKIQRTERGDSAVYLCASSLTGGDTEAFFGQGTRLTVV.

This clone was detected a few times. The chain couples TRBV24-1 to TRBJ1-2, with TRBD1 identical over 7 bases. Germline assignment: CDR1 KGHDR and CDR2 SFDVKD. V was clipped by 9 bases and J by 10 bases; unmatched bases: 13. The CDR3 totals 13 residues. CDR3 nucleotide sequence: TGTGCCACCGCGCCTCGAGACAGGGAGGACTACACCTTC. Amino acids: CATAPRDREDYTF.

CDR3 sequence reads: CASSPLGGAGANVLTF. CDR3 in DNA: TGTGCCAGCAGCCCGCTAGGGGGTGCTGGGGCCAACGTCCTGACTTTC. The V gene is TRBV7-9, the J gene TRBJ2-6; TRBD1 might be the D (6 bases). The V end lost 5 bases, the J end lost 2 bases, and 13 bases lay between the germline ends. Germline values: CDR1 SEHNR, CDR2 FQNEAQ (reference sequence). This CDR3 region has 16 residues.

This chain uses TRBV19 with TRBJ2-7; TRBD1 matches at 7 bases. Germline V gene data show CDR1 as LNHDA and CDR2 as SQIVND (reference sequence). This CDR3 has 15 amino acids. V shed 5 bases and J 3 bases; nucleotides not matched to a gene: 10. The CDR3 region has the DNA TGTGCCAGTAGTGCCTCGGGACAGCCCATCTACGAGCAGTACTTC. Its translation is CASSASGQPIYEQYF.

V and J are TRBV6-2 or TRBV6-3 and TRBJ2-5; D possibly corresponds to TRBD2 (6 bases). Germline V gives CDR1 MNHEY, CDR2 SVGEGT. V was trimmed by 4 bases and J by 5 bases, leaving 14 bases between them. The CDR3 contains 14 residues. This CDR3 is CASSFSGVRETQYF. The CDR3 bases are TGTGCCAGCAGTTTTTCGGGAGTCCGGGAGACCCAGTACTTC.

This clone was seen a single time. The CDR3 reads CASSRLIGQGDGYTF. CDR3 sequence (DNA): TGTGCCAGCAGCCGACTGATCGGACAGGGCGATGGCTACACCTTC. The V gene is TRBV7-9, the J gene TRBJ1-2; TRBD1 agrees at 8 bases. The germline CDR1 and CDR2 sequences are SEHNR and FQNEAQ (reference sequence). CDR3 length: 15 amino acids. Trimming removed 5 bases from V and 6 bases from J; junction bases left unmatched: 11. Filled out from reference TRBV7-9 and TRBJ1-2, the complete variable domain reads DTGVSQNPRHKITKRGQNVTFRCDPISEHNRLYWYRQTLGQGPEFLTYFQNEAQLEKSRLLSDRFSAERPKGSFSTLEIQRTEQGDSAMYLCASSRLIGQGDGYTFGSGTRLTVV.

The V call is TRBV15, the J call TRBJ2-7; 10 nucleotides agree with TRBD1. The CDR3 loop spans 15 amino acids. Germline CDR1 is LNHNV and CDR2 is YYDKDF (reference sequence). V lost 5 bases to trimming and J lost 3 bases; unmatched junction nucleotides: 7. CDR3: CATSGWDRGGYEQYF. CDR3 nucleotides: TGTGCCACCAGCGGCTGGGACAGGGGAGGCTACGAGCAGTACTTC. The full variable domain, completed using reference TRBV15 and TRBJ2-7, is DAMVIQNPRYQVTQFGKPVTLSCSQTLNHNVMYWYQQKSSQAPKLLFHYYDKDFNNEADTPDNFQSRRPNTSFCFLDIRSPGLGDTAMYLCATSGWDRGGYEQYFGPGTRLTVT.

Ten or more counts support this clone. The chain links TRBV28 to TRBJ1-3, with D perhaps TRBD1 (5 bases). Between the trimmed V and J ends, which lost 3 bases and 9 bases, there was a span of 15 bases. This CDR3 has 14 amino acids. Germline values: CDR1 MDHEN, CDR2 SYDVKM. CDR3 nucleotides: TGTGCCAGCAGTTTGCAGGGCGGGGGTGCCACCATATATTTT. Residues: CASSLQGGGATIYF.

The V and J genes are TRBV7-2 and TRBJ1-6; tentatively, D is TRBD1 (6 bases). Trimming left V 4 bases short and J 3 bases short, with 10 bases between. The CDR3 is made up of 15 amino acids. CDR1 is SGHTA, CDR2 FQGNSA, per germline. The CDR3 DNA reads as TGTGCCAGCAGCTCAACAGGGAACTATAATTCACCCCTCCACTTT. It encodes CASSSTGNYNSPLHF.

V usage is TRBV7-9 and J usage is TRBJ1-3; TRBD1 agrees at 10 bases. Per the germline V gene, CDR1 is SEHNR and CDR2 is FQNEAQ (reference sequence). V was pared by 2 bases and J by 3 bases, with 4 bases of the junction left unmatched. The CDR3 contains 16 residues. The CDR3 protein is CASSLRGTGDGNTIYF. CDR3 coding DNA: TGTGCCAGCAGCTTAAGAGGGACAGGGGATGGAAACACCATATATTTT.

The chain couples TRBV28 to TRBJ1-6; D is unresolved. This CDR3 spans 12 amino acids. The germline V gene has CDR1 MDHEN and CDR2 SYDVKM. Trimming left V 4 bases short and J 14 bases short, with 12 bases between. The CDR3 protein is CASSSPREALHF. The CDR3 DNA reads as TGTGCCAGCAGTTCCCCCCGGGAGGCCCTCCACTTT.

The rearrangement uses TRBV7-9 and TRBJ2-1; D is ambiguous. The CDR3 is made up of 13 amino acids. Deletions cut 1 base from V and 6 bases from J, with 7 bases between. Germline V gene data show CDR1 as SEHNR and CDR2 as FQNEAQ (reference sequence). CDR3: CASSLDSSNEQFF. CDR3 in DNA: TGTGCCAGCAGCTTAGATAGCTCCAATGAGCAGTTCTTC.

The genes are TRBV7-9 and TRBJ2-2; D is unclear. Germline CDR1 SEHNR, CDR2 FQNEAQ (reference sequence). The CDR3 is 14 residues long. Trimming removed 1 base at V and 1 base at J, with 4 bases between. The CDR3 region has the DNA TGTGCCAGCAGCTTAGGTCAGAACACCGGGGAGCTGTTTTTT. Amino acid sequence: CASSLGQNTGELFF.

The rearrangement joins TRBV9 to TRBJ2-1, with 7 bases lining up with TRBD2. Germline V CDR1 and CDR2: SGDLS, YYNGEE. Trimming at V came to 3 bases and at J to 7 bases, leaving 4 bases not matched to a gene. The CDR3 has 13 amino acids. This chain's CDR3 is CASSAGGGNEQFF. Written as DNA, the CDR3 is TGTGCCAGCAGCGCGGGGGGTGGGAATGAGCAGTTCTTC.

V and J are TRBV4-2 and TRBJ2-3; 13 bases agree with TRBD2. The CDR3 runs to 19 residues. Germline V gives CDR1 LGHNA, CDR2 YNFKEQ. Trimming at V came to 2 bases and at J to 0 bases, leaving 8 bases not matched to a gene. The DNA of the CDR3 is TGTGCCAGCAGCCAATTTACACTAGCGGGGGGGTACAGCACAGATACGCAGTATTTT. Encoded protein: CASSQFTLAGGYSTDTQYF.

This clone was recorded once. This chain uses TRBV30 with TRBJ1-6, with D perhaps TRBD1 (6 bases). Germline V CDR1 and CDR2: GTSNPN, SVGIG (reference sequence). V lost 5 bases and J lost 6, with 14 bases in between. The CDR3 spans 14 residues. Here the CDR3 reads CAWSGGATNSPLHF. The DNA of the CDR3 is TGTGCCTGGTCGGGGGGGGCTACTAATTCACCCCTCCACTTT.

The V call is TRBV5-6, the J call TRBJ2-7; 11 bases are shared with TRBD1. The CDR3 sequence is 16 residues long. Per the germline V gene, CDR1 is SGHDT and CDR2 is YYEEEE. Trimming at V came to 6 bases and at J to 2 bases, leaving 10 bases not matched to a gene. The CDR3 protein is CASITIGQGATYEQYF. The DNA for the CDR3 is TGTGCCAGCATCACGATCGGACAGGGGGCAACCTACGAGCAGTACTTC.

This chain links TRBV3-1 (or the pseudogene TRBV3-2) with TRBJ2-2, with D maybe TRBD1 (5 bases). This CDR3 contains 13 residues. V was trimmed by 4 bases and J by 6 bases, leaving 9 bases between them. From germline, CDR1 is LGHDT and CDR2 YNNKEL (reference sequence). The CDR3 DNA sequence: TGTGCCAGCAGCCTCAGGGTGGCCGGGGAGCTGTTTTTT. This codes for CASSLRVAGELFF.

This chain links TRBV3-1 (or the pseudogene TRBV3-2) with TRBJ1-5, with a tentative D call TRBD1 (5 bases). This CDR3 comprises 14 residues. The germline CDR1 and CDR2 sequences are LGHDT and YNNKEL (reference sequence). V shed 2 bases and J shed 2 bases, with 7 bases lying between them. The CDR3 loop is CASSQQGGNQPQHF. The CDR3 region has the DNA TGTGCCAGCAGCCAACAGGGCGGCAATCAGCCCCAGCATTTT.

The chain has TRBV6-5 and TRBJ2-7, with D maybe TRBD2 (5 bases). Germline V CDR1 and CDR2: MNHEY, SVGAGI. V lost 8 bases and J 4 bases, leaving 12 bases between the germline ends. The CDR3 extends over 12 amino acids. The CDR3 bases are TGTGCCAGCTCAAGCACGGGGTACGAGCAGTACTTC. Translation: CASSSTGYEQYF.

V gene TRBV5-1 combines with J gene TRBJ2-2; 7 positions match TRBD2. This CDR3 region has 16 residues. Germline trimming cut 2 bases from V and 2 bases from J; bases unmatched to any gene: 6. From germline, CDR1 is SGHRS and CDR2 YFSETQ. The CDR3 DNA reads TGCGCCAGCAGCTTTGGACGGGACTATAACACCGGGGAGCTGTTTTTT. Its protein is CASSFGRDYNTGELFF.

The chain couples TRBV19 to TRBJ1-3; D remains ambiguous. CDR1 LNHDA and CDR2 SQIVND come from the germline V gene (reference sequence). Trimming left V 10 bases short and J 0 bases short, with 7 bases between. This CDR3 region has 12 residues. The chain's CDR3 is CATGSSGNTIYF. The CDR3 bases are TGTGCCACAGGAAGCTCTGGAAACACCATATATTTT.

The chain employs TRBV9 and TRBJ2-5; 10 nucleotides align to TRBD1. V was pared by 4 bases and J by 2 bases, with 5 bases of the junction left unmatched. This CDR3 is 15 amino acids long. From germline, CDR1 is SGDLS and CDR2 YYNGEE. CDR3 residues: CASSKTGGHQETQYF. The CDR3 nucleotides are TGTGCCAGCAGCAAGACAGGGGGCCATCAAGAGACCCAGTACTTC.

The chain uses TRBV7-6 and TRBJ1-1, with TRBD1 as a possible D gene (6 bases). V lost 3 bases and J lost 5, with 19 bases in between. This CDR3 is 16 amino acids long. Germline values: CDR1 SGHVS, CDR2 FNYEAQ. The CDR3 DNA reads TGTGCCAGCAGCTTCTCTTATACGAGGGGGGGGACTGAAGCTTTCTTT. This encodes CASSFSYTRGGTEAFF.

This clone was seen once. The rearrangement uses TRBV7-8 and TRBJ2-1; TRBD2 matches at 13 bases. Germline values: CDR1 SGHVS, CDR2 FQNEAQ. Unmatched junction bases numbered 9, after V lost 3 bases and J lost 7 bases. The CDR3 totals 17 residues. This CDR3 reads CASSFETGTSGNNEQFF. Here the CDR3 DNA reads TGTGCCAGCAGCTTCGAGACCGGGACTAGCGGGAATAATGAGCAGTTCTTC. The full variable domain, its missing parts supplied by reference TRBV7-8 and TRBJ2-1, is GAGVSQSPRYKVAKRGQDVALRCDPISGHVSLFWYQQALGQGPEFLTYFQNEAQLDKSGLPSDRFFAERPEGSVSTLKIQRTQQEDSAVYLCASSFETGTSGNNEQFFGPGTRLTVL.

The V gene is TRBV28, the J gene TRBJ2-7; D possibly corresponds to TRBD1 (6 bases). CDR1 is MDHEN and CDR2 is SYDVKM in the germline V gene. This CDR3 contains 15 residues. The V end lost 0 bases, the J end lost 7 bases, and 16 bases lay between the germline ends. CDR3 DNA: TGTGCCAGCAGTTTATGGGACAGACCTCTCGAGGAGCAGTACTTC. This gives the protein CASSLWDRPLEEQYF.

This chain joins TRBV5-4 and TRBJ2-5, with 7 bases lining up with TRBD1. The V gene end was trimmed by 4 bases and the J gene end by 2 bases; junction bases not matched to a gene: 5. This CDR3 comprises 14 residues. Germline lookup yields CDR1 SGHNT and CDR2 YYREEE (reference sequence). The CDR3 loop reads CASSRGQQQETQYF. The CDR3 DNA follows: TGTGCCAGCAGCCGGGGACAGCAGCAAGAGACCCAGTACTTC.

This clone was detected only a few times. This chain connects TRBV5-5 to TRBJ2-1; tentatively, D is TRBD1 (5 bases). Germline CDR1 is SGHKS and CDR2 is YYEKEE (reference sequence). The ends were cut back, 4 bases at V and 1 base at J, with 12 bases in the middle. This CDR3 contains 15 residues. CDR3 protein: CASSEDRLSYNEQFF. CDR3 bases: TGTGCCAGCAGCGAAGACAGACTTTCCTACAATGAGCAGTTCTTC.

V and J are TRBV19 and TRBJ1-6; D perhaps matches TRBD1 (5 bases). CDR1 LNHDA and CDR2 SQIVND come from the germline V gene (reference sequence). Deletions cut 8 bases from V and 10 bases from J, with 15 bases between. CDR3 length equals 13 residues. The CDR3 loop is CASARALDSPLHF. DNA of the CDR3: TGTGCCAGTGCCAGGGCACTTGACTCACCCCTCCACTTT.

The genes are TRBV18 and TRBJ2-1; TRBD2 agrees at 11 bases. The CDR3 extends over 15 amino acids. J was trimmed by 12 bases and V by 2 bases; bases with no gene match: 9. Germline lookup yields CDR1 KGHSH and CDR2 LQKENI. CDR3 bases: TGTGCCAGCTCACCAGAGCACCTAGCGGGAGGTGGGCAGTTCTTC. Amino acid sequence: CASSPEHLAGGGQFF.